The next 32 T cell receptor beta chains were all read from a single sample in a study of beta chain features in type 1 diabetes. Sequencing targeted expressed TCRB transcripts, as all isolated RNA had been reverse transcribed. Assay used: immunoSEQ multiplex PCR; TCRdb lists only in-frame clones, some missing. Here the sample spans 900,000 or so clones, about 17% being singletons. Sequencing was done on a sample of naive CD4+ T cells from blood. The receptors shown here come from a woman between 18 and 29 years old in good health.

The V gene is TRBV28, the J gene TRBJ2-3, with TRBD1 matching over 9 bases. CDR3 size: 15 residues. V trimming: 2 bases; J trimming: 4 bases; junction bases outside the gene matches: 4. Germline CDR1 is MDHEN and CDR2 is SYDVKM. CDR3 sequence: CASSLEGQGPDTQYF. The CDR3 region has the DNA TGTGCCAGCAGTTTAGAGGGACAGGGACCAGATACGCAGTATTTT. The full variable domain, rest sourced from reference TRBV28 and TRBJ2-3, is DVKVTQSSRYLVKRTGEKVFLECVQDMDHENMFWYRQDPGLGLRLIYFSYDVKMKEKGDIPEGYSVSREKKERFSLILESASTNQTSMYLCASSLEGQGPDTQYFGPGTRLTVL.

The chain uses TRBV11-2 and TRBJ2-1, with no clear D. Trimming cost V 0 bases and J 9 bases, with 12 bases left between them. CDR3 length equals 14 residues. Germline V lookup: CDR1 SGHAT, CDR2 FQNNGV. Here the CDR3 DNA reads TGTGCCAGCAGCTTAGACCCGGTGGCTGGTGAGCAGTTCTTC. It specifies CASSLDPVAGEQFF.

CDR3 coding DNA: TGTGCCAGCAGACCCGGGACCGGCAGGGAGTACTTC. Its translation is CASRPGTGREYF. This chain links TRBV6-5 with TRBJ2-7; D could derive from TRBD1 or TRBD2 (5 bases each). Germline values: CDR1 MNHEY, CDR2 SVGAGI. Trimming took off 6 bases at V and 11 bases at J, with 17 bases between the two ends. CDR3 size: 12 residues.

A few counts support this clone. The chain links TRBV6-5 to TRBJ1-2; D is possibly TRBD1 (5 bases). The germline CDR1 and CDR2 sequences are MNHEY and SVGAGI. There are 16 residues in the CDR3. Trimming cost V 0 bases and J 4 bases, with 15 bases left between them. DNA for the CDR3: TGTGCCAGCAGTTACTCGAAATGGCGGGACCTCTATGGCTACACCTTC. Protein: CASSYSKWRDLYGYTF.

The chain employs TRBV7-3 and TRBJ2-2; possible D gene TRBD2, 5 bases. The ends were cut back, 5 bases at V and 2 bases at J, with 18 bases in the middle. Germline loops: CDR1 SGHTA, CDR2 FQGTGA. CDR3 length equals 17 residues. The CDR3 sequence is CASSPVASLPNTGELFF. The DNA of the CDR3 is TGTGCCAGCAGCCCAGTAGCTAGCTTACCTAACACCGGGGAGCTGTTTTTT.

This clone has more than one count but fewer than ten. The sample contains more than one DNA sequence encoding this CDR3. This chain uses TRBV5-1 with TRBJ1-4, with D tentatively TRBD1 (5 bases). The germline CDR1 and CDR2 sequences are SGHRS and YFSETQ. V shed 0 bases and J shed 3 bases, with 6 bases lying between them. This CDR3 comprises 14 residues. For the CDR3, the DNA is TGCGCCAGCAGCTTGGGACAGTCTAATGAAAAACTGTTTTTT. Translating it yields CASSLGQSNEKLFF.

The chain links TRBV5-4 to TRBJ1-2, with D possibly TRBD1 on 6 matching bases. This CDR3 region has 15 residues. Germline loops: CDR1 SGHNT, CDR2 YYREEE (reference sequence). Deletions cut 4 bases from V and 2 bases from J, with 15 bases between. In nucleotides, the CDR3 is TGTGCCAGCAGCCTGGATCGGGGGGGCAACTATGGCTACACCTTC. This translates into CASSLDRGGNYGYTF.

This chain connects TRBV18 to TRBJ2-1, with TRBD2 matching over 10 bases. This CDR3 contains 15 residues. Looked up from germline, CDR1 is KGHSH and CDR2 is LQKENI. J gave up 4 bases and V 6 bases, and 6 bases lay outside the gene matches. This CDR3 reads CASSKTTSGYNEQFF. CDR3 bases: TGTGCCAGCTCGAAAACGACTAGCGGGTACAATGAGCAGTTCTTC.

This clone was found a few times. The chain is built from TRBV28 and TRBJ1-1; possible D gene TRBD1, 6 bases. CDR1 is MDHEN, CDR2 SYDVKM, per germline. This CDR3 contains 14 residues. V was shortened by 5 bases and J by 2 bases, with 12 bases between the two germline ends. CDR3 loop: CASSPQGINTEAFF. In nucleotides, the CDR3 is TGTGCCAGCAGTCCACAGGGTATCAACACTGAAGCTTTCTTT.

This rearrangement joins TRBV10-3 to TRBJ2-7, with a tentative D call TRBD2 (6 bases). This CDR3 spans 13 amino acids. CDR1 is ENHRY and CDR2 is SYGVKD in the germline V gene. Deletions cut 10 bases from V and 2 bases from J, with 15 bases between. The CDR3 coding sequence is TGTGCCACCTCATGGACTAACCCCTACGAGCAGTACTTC. Protein product: CATSWTNPYEQYF.

This chain uses TRBV4-2 with TRBJ2-3; D may be TRBD1 (6 bases). The CDR3 runs to 15 residues. The germline V gene has CDR1 LGHNA and CDR2 YNFKEQ. Trimming removed 2 bases at V and 1 base at J, with 10 bases between. The CDR3 bases are TGTGCCAGCAGCCAAAAAGAGGGGGGCACAGATACGCAGTATTTT. Its protein is CASSQKEGGTDTQYF.

This clone was observed a few times. The chain joins TRBV7-9 to TRBJ2-2; 7 positions agree with TRBD1. The CDR3 extends over 14 amino acids. After removal of 5 bases from V and 3 bases from J, the junction contained 3 bases not matched to a gene. Germline CDR1 reads SEHNR; CDR2 reads FQNEAQ (reference sequence). DNA for the CDR3: TGTGCCAGCAGCAGGGACAGCTACACCGGGGAGCTGTTTTTT. It encodes CASSRDSYTGELFF.

V gene TRBV13 combines with J gene TRBJ1-5, with a weak D call TRBD1 (5 bases). Looked up from germline, CDR1 is PRHDT and CDR2 is FYEKMQ (reference sequence). Trimming removed 3 bases from V and 7 bases from J, with 7 bases in between. The CDR3 sequence is 12 residues long. CDR3 sequence reads: CASSFRGQPQHF. In DNA form, the CDR3 reads TGTGCCAGCAGCTTTAGGGGCCAGCCCCAGCATTTT. Full variable domain (missing parts from reference TRBV13 and TRBJ1-5): AAGVIQSPRHLIKEKRETATLKCYPIPRHDTVYWYQQGPGQDPQFLISFYEKMQSDKGSIPDRFSAQQFSDYHSELNMSSLELGDSALYFCASSFRGQPQHFGDGTRLSIL.

The gene calls are TRBV16 and TRBJ1-2; no clear D gene. The CDR3 runs to 15 residues. CDR1 is KGHSY, CDR2 FQNENV, per germline. Deletions cut 4 bases from V and 2 bases from J, with 14 bases between. For the CDR3, the DNA is TGTGCCAGCAGCCTCAAAGACACAAGAAACTATGGCTACACCTTC. Amino acids: CASSLKDTRNYGYTF.

The genes are TRBV9 and TRBJ2-2; D call uncertain. The CDR3 runs to 12 residues. V lost 0 bases, J lost 7 bases, and 4 bases lay in between. Germline V gene sequence: CDR1 SGDLS, CDR2 YYNGEE. The chain's CDR3 is CASSVVIGELFF. CDR3 nucleotides: TGTGCCAGCAGCGTAGTGATCGGGGAGCTGTTTTTT.

The table lists this clone with a few counts. V usage is TRBV19 and J usage is TRBJ2-6; no reliable D call. The CDR3 sequence is 17 residues long. From germline, CDR1 is LNHDA and CDR2 SQIVND (reference sequence). Trimming stripped 4 bases from V and 0 bases from J, with 13 bases between. The CDR3 DNA follows: TGTGCCAGTAGTAGGGTTACACAGCCCTCTGGGGCCAACGTCCTGACTTTC. It encodes CASSRVTQPSGANVLTF. Filled out from reference TRBV19 and TRBJ2-6, the complete variable domain reads DGGITQSPKYLFRKEGQNVTLSCEQNLNHDAMYWYRQDPGQGLRLIYYSQIVNDFQKGDIAEGYSVSREKKESFPLTVTSAQKNPTAFYLCASSRVTQPSGANVLTFGAGSRLTVL.

This clone was seen only a few times. The CDR3 DNA follows: TGTGCCAGCAGCCCAAACAGGGGTGGCGAGCAGTACTTC. It translates to CASSPNRGGEQYF. The genes are TRBV7-2 and TRBJ2-7; 7 bases are a match to TRBD1. The CDR3 has 13 residues. Per germline, CDR1 SGHTA and CDR2 FQGNSA. V gave up 5 bases and J gave up 6 bases; unmatched junction bases: 7. The full variable domain, with the rest looked up from reference TRBV7-2 and TRBJ2-7, is GAGVSQSPSNKVTEKGKDVELRCDPISGHTALYWYRQSLGQGLEFLIYFQGNSAPDKSGLPSDRFSAERTGGSVSTLTIQRTQQEDSAVYLCASSPNRGGEQYFGPGTRLTVT.

As to this clone: This same CDR3 is encoded by further DNA sequences in the sample. The V and J genes are TRBV4-3 and TRBJ2-7; 7 nucleotides match TRBD1. CDR3 length: 13 amino acids. Germline CDR1 reads LGHNA; CDR2 reads YSLEER. V lost 2 bases, J lost 3 bases, and 1 base stayed unmatched. CDR3 DNA: TGCGCCAGCAGCCAACACAGGGGCTACGAGCAGTACTTC. It translates to CASSQHRGYEQYF.

The rearrangement links TRBV27 to TRBJ2-1; TRBD2 matches 7 bases. Looked up from germline, CDR1 is MNHEY and CDR2 is SMNVEV (reference sequence). The CDR3 is 15 amino acids. V shed 7 bases and J 7 bases; nucleotides not matched to a gene: 13. The chain's CDR3 is CASKGWSGISNEQFF. The CDR3 region has the DNA TGTGCCAGCAAAGGTTGGAGCGGGATTTCGAATGAGCAGTTCTTC.

This clone was counted a few times. The rearrangement joins TRBV7-9 to TRBJ2-6; 12 bases line up with TRBD1. The CDR3 runs to 19 residues. The trim removed 1 base at V and 2 bases at J, leaving 6 bases unmatched. In germline, CDR1 is SEHNR, CDR2 FQNEAQ (reference sequence). CDR3 sequence (DNA): TGTGCCAGCAGCTTAGGGGACAGGGGGCGAATACCTGGGGCCAACGTCCTGACTTTC. Its protein product is CASSLGDRGRIPGANVLTF.

This clone was detected only a few times. Other DNA sequences in this sample translate to the same CDR3. V is TRBV7-2 and J is TRBJ2-5; 7 bases map to TRBD2. The germline V gene has CDR1 SGHTA and CDR2 FQGNSA. The trim removed 1 base at V and 5 bases at J, leaving 4 bases unmatched. The CDR3 covers 14 residues. CDR3 sequence reads: CASSLGLGGETQYF. The DNA for the CDR3 is TGTGCCAGCAGCTTAGGGCTGGGGGGGGAGACCCAGTACTTC. The full variable domain, rest sourced from reference TRBV7-2 and TRBJ2-5, is GAGVSQSPSNKVTEKGKDVELRCDPISGHTALYWYRQSLGQGLEFLIYFQGNSAPDKSGLPSDRFSAERTGGSVSTLTIQRTQQEDSAVYLCASSLGLGGETQYFGPGTRLLVL.

This clone was detected only a few times. The sample holds other DNA sequences that translate to the same CDR3. The rearrangement joins TRBV28 to TRBJ2-1; D is perhaps TRBD1 (6 bases). The CDR3 loop spans 13 amino acids. The germline CDR1 and CDR2 sequences are MDHEN and SYDVKM. Deletions cut 6 bases from V and 2 bases from J, with 8 bases between. The CDR3 loop is CASRQGTYNEQFF. The DNA of the CDR3 is TGTGCCAGCAGGCAGGGGACCTACAATGAGCAGTTCTTC.

The chain joins TRBV15 to TRBJ2-1; D is undetermined. The CDR3 covers 18 residues. Germline V lookup: CDR1 LNHNV, CDR2 YYDKDF (reference sequence). Trimming removed 0 bases from V and 0 bases from J, with 15 bases in between. This CDR3 is CATSRDLGSYYSYNEQFF. CDR3 DNA sequence: TGTGCCACCAGCAGAGATTTAGGCAGCTACTACTCCTACAATGAGCAGTTCTTC.

This clone was observed a handful of times. V is TRBV27 and J is TRBJ2-3; tentative D call: TRBD2 (6 bases). This CDR3 is 16 amino acids long. Deletions cut 7 bases from V and 2 bases from J, with 19 bases between. CDR1 MNHEY and CDR2 SMNVEV come from the germline V gene (reference sequence). The CDR3 coding sequence is TGTGCCAGCATCGGGCGGAGGGCGAATGTCACAGATACGCAGTATTTT. Translated: CASIGRRANVTDTQYF.

There are a few counts of this clone. The chain uses TRBV5-4 and TRBJ2-1; 9 nucleotides agree with TRBD2. The junction had 2 bases not matched to a gene; V was cut back by 0 bases and J by 4 bases. The CDR3 has 15 amino acids. Germline V gives CDR1 SGHNT, CDR2 YYREEE (reference sequence). CDR3 in amino acids: CASSLDSGRYNEQFF. In DNA, the CDR3 is TGTGCCAGCAGCTTGGATAGCGGGAGATACAATGAGCAGTTCTTC.

This chain connects TRBV7-2 to TRBJ1-3; no firm D call. CDR1 is SGHTA, CDR2 FQGNSA, per germline. This CDR3 comprises 15 residues. V was pared by 1 base and J by 3 bases, with 10 bases between. CDR3 in amino acids: CASSLGGSVGNTIYF. For the CDR3, the DNA is TGTGCCAGCAGCTTAGGGGGTAGCGTTGGAAACACCATATATTTT.

The chain employs TRBV9 and TRBJ2-1, with TRBD2 matching 7 bases. Germline-derived CDR1 and CDR2 are SGDLS and YYNGEE. V lost 4 bases and J lost 2; bases outside the gene matches: 6. This CDR3 has 15 amino acids. The CDR3 DNA follows: TGTGCCAGCAGCCAGGGACTACCCGCCTACAATGAGCAGTTCTTC. It codes for CASSQGLPAYNEQFF.

This sequence joins TRBV28 and TRBJ1-2; D may be TRBD1 (6 bases). The CDR3 has 15 amino acids. With 4 bases removed from V and 4 bases from J, the gap between germline ends came to 16 bases. Germline V gene lookup returns CDR1 MDHEN and CDR2 SYDVKM. CDR3 DNA sequence: TGTGCCAGCAGTTCACTCTTGCAGGGGCTCTATGGCTACACCTTC. Translation: CASSSLLQGLYGYTF.

The chain is built from TRBV28 and TRBJ2-7; perhaps TRBD2 as D (7 bases). The germline V gene encodes CDR1 MDHEN and CDR2 SYDVKM. V was cut by 7 bases and J by 3 bases, with 16 bases left in between. The CDR3 contains 14 residues. The CDR3 sequence is CASNWGGNNYEQYF. The CDR3 bases are TGTGCCAGCAATTGGGGGGGCAATAACTACGAGCAGTACTTC.

The chain uses TRBV6-5 and TRBJ2-1; possibly TRBD1 or TRBD2 for D (6 bases each). The V gene lost 2 bases and the J gene lost 0 bases, with 8 bases spanning the gap. Germline V gives CDR1 MNHEY, CDR2 SVGAGI. This CDR3 region has 15 residues. The CDR3 here is CASSYGGHSYNEQFF. The CDR3 DNA is TGTGCCAGCAGTTACGGGGGGCACTCCTACAATGAGCAGTTCTTC.

In its sample, this clone was seen a few times. The chain couples TRBV7-2 to TRBJ1-4; D uncertain. Germline V gene lookup returns CDR1 SGHTA and CDR2 FQGNSA. The CDR3 consists of 15 residues. V gave up 2 bases and J gave up 3 bases, with 10 bases separating them. CDR3: CASSLIAGSNEKLFF. The DNA of the CDR3 is TGTGCCAGCAGCTTAATTGCCGGATCTAATGAAAAACTGTTTTTT.

The chain carries TRBV4-2 and TRBJ1-5; D is possibly TRBD1 (5 bases). The CDR3 is made up of 14 amino acids. CDR1 LGHNA and CDR2 YNFKEQ come from the germline V gene. V was trimmed by 5 bases and J by 5 bases, leaving 13 bases between them. CDR3 region: CASSTGDRDQPQHF. The CDR3 region has the DNA TGTGCCAGCAGCACCGGGGACCGGGATCAGCCCCAGCATTTT.